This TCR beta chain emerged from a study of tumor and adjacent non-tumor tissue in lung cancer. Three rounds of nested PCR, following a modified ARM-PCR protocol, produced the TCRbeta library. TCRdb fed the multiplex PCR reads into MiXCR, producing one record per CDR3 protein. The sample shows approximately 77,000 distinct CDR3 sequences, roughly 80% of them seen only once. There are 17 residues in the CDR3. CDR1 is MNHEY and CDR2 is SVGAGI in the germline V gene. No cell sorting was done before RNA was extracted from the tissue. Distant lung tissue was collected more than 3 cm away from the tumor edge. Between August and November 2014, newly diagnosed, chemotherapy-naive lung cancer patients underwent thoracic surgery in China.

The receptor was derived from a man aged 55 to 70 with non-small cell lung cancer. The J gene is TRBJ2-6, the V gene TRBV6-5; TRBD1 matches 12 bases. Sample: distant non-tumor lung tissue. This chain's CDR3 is CVSSFGTGGYGANVLTF. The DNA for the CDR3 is TGTGTTAGCAGTTTCGGGACAGGGGGCTATGGGGCCAACGTCCTGACTTTC.